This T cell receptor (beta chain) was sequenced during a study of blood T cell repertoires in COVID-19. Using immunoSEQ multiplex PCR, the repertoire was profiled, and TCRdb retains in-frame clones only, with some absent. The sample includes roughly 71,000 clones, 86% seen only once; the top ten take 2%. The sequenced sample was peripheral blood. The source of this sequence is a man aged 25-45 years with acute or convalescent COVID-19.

The CDR3 sequence is CASSSPDRHLGQYV. The CDR3 DNA reads as TGCGCCAGCAGCTCGCCGGACAGGCATCTAGGGCAGTACGTC. The chain uses TRBV5-1 and TRBJ2-7; 7 positions match TRBD1. CDR1 is SGHRS and CDR2 is YFSETQ in the germline V gene. The CDR3 spans 14 residues. V gave up 3 bases and J gave up 9 bases; unmatched junction bases: 12.